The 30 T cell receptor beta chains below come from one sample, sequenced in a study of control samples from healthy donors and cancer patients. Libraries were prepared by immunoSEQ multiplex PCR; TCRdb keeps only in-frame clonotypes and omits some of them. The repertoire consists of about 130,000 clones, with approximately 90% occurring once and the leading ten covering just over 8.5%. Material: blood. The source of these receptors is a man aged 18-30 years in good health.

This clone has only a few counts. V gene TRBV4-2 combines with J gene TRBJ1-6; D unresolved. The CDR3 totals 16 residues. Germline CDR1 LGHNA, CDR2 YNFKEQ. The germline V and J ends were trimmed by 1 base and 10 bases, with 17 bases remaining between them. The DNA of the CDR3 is TGTGCCAGCAGCCAAGCGTGGAGGGTCGATGGGTCACCCCTCCACTTT. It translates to CASSQAWRVDGSPLHF.

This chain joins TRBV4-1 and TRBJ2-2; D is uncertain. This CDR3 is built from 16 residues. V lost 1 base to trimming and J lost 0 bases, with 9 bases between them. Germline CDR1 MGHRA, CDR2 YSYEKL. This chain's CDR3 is CASSQASGPNTGELFF. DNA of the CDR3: TGCGCCAGCAGCCAAGCTTCCGGGCCGAACACCGGGGAGCTGTTTTTT.

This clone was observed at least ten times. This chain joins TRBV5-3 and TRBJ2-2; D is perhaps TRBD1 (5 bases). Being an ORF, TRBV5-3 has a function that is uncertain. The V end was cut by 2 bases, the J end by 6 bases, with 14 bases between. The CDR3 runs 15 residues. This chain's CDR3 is CARSFFQGGSGELFF. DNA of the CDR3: TGTGCCAGAAGCTTTTTTCAGGGTGGGTCCGGGGAGCTGTTTTTT.

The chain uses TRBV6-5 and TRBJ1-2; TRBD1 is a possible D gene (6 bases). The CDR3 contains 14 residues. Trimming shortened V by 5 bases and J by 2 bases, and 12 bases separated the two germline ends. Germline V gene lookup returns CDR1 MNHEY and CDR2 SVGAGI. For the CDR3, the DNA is TGTGCCAGCAGTCGAACCGGGACAAACTATGGCTACACCTTC. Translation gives CASSRTGTNYGYTF.

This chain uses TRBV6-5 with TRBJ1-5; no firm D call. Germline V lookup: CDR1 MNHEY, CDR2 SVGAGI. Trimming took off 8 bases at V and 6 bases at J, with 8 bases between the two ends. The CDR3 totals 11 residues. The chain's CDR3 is CASGYGQPQHF. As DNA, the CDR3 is TGTGCCAGCGGGTACGGTCAGCCCCAGCATTTT.

The CDR3 coding sequence is TGCGCCAGCAGCTTACCGGGACAGAGAAACACCATATATTTT. Translated: CASSLPGQRNTIYF. The chain has TRBV5-1 and TRBJ1-3, with TRBD1 matching 7 bases. Germline assignment: CDR1 SGHRS and CDR2 YFSETQ. V shed 2 bases and J 5 bases; nucleotides not matched to a gene: 4. This CDR3 has 14 residues.

CDR3: CASSLLGGTGDSPLHF. CDR3 DNA sequence: TGTGCCAGCTCACTACTGGGTGGGACAGGAGACTCACCCCTCCACTTT. The chain links TRBV18 to TRBJ1-6; 8 bases align to TRBD1. The CDR3 has 16 amino acids. The V and J ends lost 4 bases and 10 bases, in that order; junction bases with no gene match: 12. Looked up from germline, CDR1 is KGHSH and CDR2 is LQKENI.

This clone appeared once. CDR3 in DNA: TGCGCCAGCAGCCTACTAGCGCGGGACAACACCGGGGAGCTGTTTTTT. It translates to CASSLLARDNTGELFF. The V gene is TRBV5-1, the J gene TRBJ2-2; 7 bases are a match to TRBD2. The CDR3 covers 16 residues. Germline loops: CDR1 SGHRS, CDR2 YFSETQ. Unmatched junction bases numbered 8, after V lost 4 bases and J lost 2 bases.

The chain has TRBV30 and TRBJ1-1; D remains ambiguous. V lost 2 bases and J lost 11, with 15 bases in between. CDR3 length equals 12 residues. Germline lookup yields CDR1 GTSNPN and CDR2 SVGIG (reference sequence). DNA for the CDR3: TGTGCCTGGAGTTCCGATGGGCCGGCGGCTTTCTTT. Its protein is CAWSSDGPAAFF.

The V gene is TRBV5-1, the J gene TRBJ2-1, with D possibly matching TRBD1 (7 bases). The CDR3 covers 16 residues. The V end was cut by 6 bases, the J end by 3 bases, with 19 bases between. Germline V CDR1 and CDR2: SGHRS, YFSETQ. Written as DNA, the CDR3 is TGCGCCAGCAAACTACTTTCAGGGGGACTCTACAATGAGCAGTTCTTC. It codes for CASKLLSGGLYNEQFF. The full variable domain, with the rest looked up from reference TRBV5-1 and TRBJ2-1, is KAGVTQTPRYLIKTRGQQVTLSCSPISGHRSVSWYQQTPGQGLQFLFEYFSETQRNKGNFPGRFSGRQFSNSRSEMNVSTLELGDSALYLCASKLLSGGLYNEQFFGPGTRLTVL.

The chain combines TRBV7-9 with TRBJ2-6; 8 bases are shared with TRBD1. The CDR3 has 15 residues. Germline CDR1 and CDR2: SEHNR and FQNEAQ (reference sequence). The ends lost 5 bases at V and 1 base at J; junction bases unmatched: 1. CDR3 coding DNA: TGTGCCAGCAGCACAGGGGGTTCTGGGGCCAACGTCCTGACTTTC. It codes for CASSTGGSGANVLTF.

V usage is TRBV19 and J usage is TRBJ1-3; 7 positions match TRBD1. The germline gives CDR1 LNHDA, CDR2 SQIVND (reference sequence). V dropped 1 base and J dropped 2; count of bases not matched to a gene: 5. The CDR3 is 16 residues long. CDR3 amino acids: CASSIAAQGAGNTIYF. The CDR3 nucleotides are TGTGCCAGTAGTATAGCAGCCCAGGGGGCTGGAAACACCATATATTTT.

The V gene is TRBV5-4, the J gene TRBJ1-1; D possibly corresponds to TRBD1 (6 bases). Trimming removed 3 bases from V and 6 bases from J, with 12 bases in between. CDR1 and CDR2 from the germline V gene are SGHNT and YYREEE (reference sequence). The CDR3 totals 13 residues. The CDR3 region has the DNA TGTGCCAGCAGCTCTGGGACATTCCCTGAAGCTTTCTTT. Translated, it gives CASSSGTFPEAFF.

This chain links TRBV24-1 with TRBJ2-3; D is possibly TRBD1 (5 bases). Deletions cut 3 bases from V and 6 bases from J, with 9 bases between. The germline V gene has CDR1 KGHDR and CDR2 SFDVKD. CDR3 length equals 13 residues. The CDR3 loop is CATSDAGLDTQYF. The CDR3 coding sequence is TGTGCCACCAGTGATGCAGGGTTGGATACGCAGTATTTT.

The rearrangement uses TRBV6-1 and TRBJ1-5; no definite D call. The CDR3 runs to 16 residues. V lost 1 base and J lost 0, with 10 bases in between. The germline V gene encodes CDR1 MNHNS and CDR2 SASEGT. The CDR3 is CASSEDARASNQPQHF. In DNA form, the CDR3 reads TGTGCCAGCAGTGAAGATGCGAGGGCTAGCAATCAGCCCCAGCATTTT.

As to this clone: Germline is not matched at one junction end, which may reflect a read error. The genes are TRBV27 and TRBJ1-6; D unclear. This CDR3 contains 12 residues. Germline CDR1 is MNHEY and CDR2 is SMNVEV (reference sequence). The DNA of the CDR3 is TGTGTCAGCAGTTTATTAGGGTCACCCCTCCACTTT. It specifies CVSSLLGSPLHF.

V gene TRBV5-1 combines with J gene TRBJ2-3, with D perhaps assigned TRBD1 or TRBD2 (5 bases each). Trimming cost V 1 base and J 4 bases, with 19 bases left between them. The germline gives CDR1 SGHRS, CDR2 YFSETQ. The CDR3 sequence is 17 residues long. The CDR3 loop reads CASSLRVAGSGPDTQYF. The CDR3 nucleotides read TGCGCCAGCAGCTTGCGTGTAGCAGGGAGCGGTCCAGATACGCAGTATTTT. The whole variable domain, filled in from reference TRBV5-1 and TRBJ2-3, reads KAGVTQTPRYLIKTRGQQVTLSCSPISGHRSVSWYQQTPGQGLQFLFEYFSETQRNKGNFPGRFSGRQFSNSRSEMNVSTLELGDSALYLCASSLRVAGSGPDTQYFGPGTRLTVL.

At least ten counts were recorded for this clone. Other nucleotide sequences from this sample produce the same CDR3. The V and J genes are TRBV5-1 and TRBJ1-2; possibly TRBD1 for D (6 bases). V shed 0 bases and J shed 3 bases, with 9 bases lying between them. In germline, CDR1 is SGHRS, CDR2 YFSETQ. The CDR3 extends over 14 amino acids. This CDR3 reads CASSLAPGDYGYTF. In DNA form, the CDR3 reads TGCGCCAGCAGCTTGGCCCCAGGGGACTATGGCTACACCTTC.

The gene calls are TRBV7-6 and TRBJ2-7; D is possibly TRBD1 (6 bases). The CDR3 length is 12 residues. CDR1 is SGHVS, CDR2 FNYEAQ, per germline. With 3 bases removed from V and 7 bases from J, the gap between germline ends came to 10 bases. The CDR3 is CASSFLRGEQYF. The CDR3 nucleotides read TGTGCCAGCAGCTTTCTCAGGGGTGAGCAGTACTTC.

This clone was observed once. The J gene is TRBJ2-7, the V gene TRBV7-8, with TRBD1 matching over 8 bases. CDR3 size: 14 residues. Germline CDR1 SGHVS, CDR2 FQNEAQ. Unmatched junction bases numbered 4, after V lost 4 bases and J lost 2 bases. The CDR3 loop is CASSWPGQAYEQYF. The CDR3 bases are TGTGCCAGCAGCTGGCCGGGACAGGCCTACGAGCAGTACTTC.

CDR3 bases: TGTGCCAGCAGTTCGATGGGACAGGGAAAGACTGAAGCTTTCTTT. Protein: CASSSMGQGKTEAFF. The V and J genes are TRBV27 and TRBJ1-1; 9 nucleotides align to TRBD1. J was trimmed by 5 bases and V by 4 bases; bases with no gene match: 8. Germline V lookup: CDR1 MNHEY, CDR2 SMNVEV (reference sequence). CDR3 length: 15 amino acids.

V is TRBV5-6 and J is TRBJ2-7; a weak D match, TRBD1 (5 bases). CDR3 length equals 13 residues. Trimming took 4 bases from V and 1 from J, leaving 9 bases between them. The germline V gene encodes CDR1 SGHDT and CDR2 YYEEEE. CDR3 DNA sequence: TGTGCCAGCAGCCCCACAGGATCCTACGAGCAGTACTTC. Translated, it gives CASSPTGSYEQYF.

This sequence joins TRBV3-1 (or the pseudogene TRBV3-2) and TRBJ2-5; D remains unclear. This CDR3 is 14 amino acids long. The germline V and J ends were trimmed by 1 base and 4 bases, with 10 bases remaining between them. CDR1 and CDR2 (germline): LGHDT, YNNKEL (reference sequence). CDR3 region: CASSQVGLGETQYF. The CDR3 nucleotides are TGTGCCAGCAGCCAAGTTGGTCTAGGAGAGACCCAGTACTTC.

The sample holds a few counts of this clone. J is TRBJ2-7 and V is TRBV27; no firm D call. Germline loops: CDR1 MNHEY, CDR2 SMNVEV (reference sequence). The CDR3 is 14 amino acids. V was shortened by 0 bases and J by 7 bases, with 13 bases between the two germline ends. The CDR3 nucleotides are TGTGCCAGCAGTTTATCGCTGCTAGACGGAGAGCAGTACTTC. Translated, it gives CASSLSLLDGEQYF.

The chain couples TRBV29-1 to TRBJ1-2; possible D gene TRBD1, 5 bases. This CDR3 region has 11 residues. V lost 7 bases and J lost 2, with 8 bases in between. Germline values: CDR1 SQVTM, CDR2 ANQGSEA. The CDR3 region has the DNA TGCAGCGCTGGGGACAACTATGGCTACACCTTC. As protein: CSAGDNYGYTF.

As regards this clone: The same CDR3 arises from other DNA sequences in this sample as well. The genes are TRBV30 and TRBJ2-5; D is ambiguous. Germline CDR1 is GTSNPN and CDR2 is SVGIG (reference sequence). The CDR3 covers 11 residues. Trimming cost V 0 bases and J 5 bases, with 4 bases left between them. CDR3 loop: CAWSVRETQYF. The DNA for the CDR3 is TGTGCCTGGAGTGTAAGGGAGACCCAGTACTTC.

Here the CDR3 reads CASSTTNNEQFF. CDR3 nucleotide sequence: TGCGCCAGCAGTACTACCAACAATGAGCAGTTCTTC. The gene calls are TRBV5-1 and TRBJ2-1; D unclear. Germline lookup yields CDR1 SGHRS and CDR2 YFSETQ. This CDR3 spans 12 amino acids. With 5 bases removed from V and 5 bases from J, the gap between germline ends came to 8 bases.

The CDR3 is CASSSTGSKTGETQYF. Written as DNA, the CDR3 is TGCGCCAGCAGCTCGACAGGGTCCAAAACCGGGGAGACCCAGTACTTC. This rearrangement joins TRBV5-1 to TRBJ2-5, with TRBD1 matching 7 bases. V was pared by 3 bases and J by 5 bases, with 13 bases of the junction left unmatched. Looked up from germline, CDR1 is SGHRS and CDR2 is YFSETQ. This CDR3 has 16 residues.

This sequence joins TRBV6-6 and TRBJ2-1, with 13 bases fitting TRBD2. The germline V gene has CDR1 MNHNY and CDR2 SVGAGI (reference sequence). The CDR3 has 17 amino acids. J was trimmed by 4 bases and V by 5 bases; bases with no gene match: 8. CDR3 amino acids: CASSPRLAGGQYNEQFF. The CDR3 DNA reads TGTGCCAGCAGTCCTAGACTAGCGGGGGGCCAATACAATGAGCAGTTCTTC.

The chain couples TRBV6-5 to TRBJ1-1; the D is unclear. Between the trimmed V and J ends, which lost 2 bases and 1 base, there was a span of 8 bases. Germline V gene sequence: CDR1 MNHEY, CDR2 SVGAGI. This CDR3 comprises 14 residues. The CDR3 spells CASSYTSGNTEAFF. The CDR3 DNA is TGTGCCAGCAGTTACACTTCAGGGAACACTGAAGCTTTCTTT.